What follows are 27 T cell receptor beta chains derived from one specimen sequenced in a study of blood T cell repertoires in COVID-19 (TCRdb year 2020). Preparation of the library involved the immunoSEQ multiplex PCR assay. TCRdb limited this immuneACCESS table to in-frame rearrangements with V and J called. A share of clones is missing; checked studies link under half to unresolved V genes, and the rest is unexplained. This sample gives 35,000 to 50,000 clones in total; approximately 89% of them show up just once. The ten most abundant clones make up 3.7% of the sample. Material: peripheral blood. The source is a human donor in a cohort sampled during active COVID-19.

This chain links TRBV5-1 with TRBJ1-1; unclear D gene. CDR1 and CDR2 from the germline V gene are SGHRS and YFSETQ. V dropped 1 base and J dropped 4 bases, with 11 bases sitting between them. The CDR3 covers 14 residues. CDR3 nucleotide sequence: TGCGCCAGCAGCTTGACTGGAGGTGGCACTGAAGCTTTCTTT. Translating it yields CASSLTGGGTEAFF.

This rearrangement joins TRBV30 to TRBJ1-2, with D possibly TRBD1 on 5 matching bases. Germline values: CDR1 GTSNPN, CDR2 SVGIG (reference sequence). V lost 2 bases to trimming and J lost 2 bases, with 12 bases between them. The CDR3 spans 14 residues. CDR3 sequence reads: CAWSWEGINYGYTF. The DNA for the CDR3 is TGTGCCTGGAGTTGGGAGGGGATCAACTATGGCTACACCTTC.

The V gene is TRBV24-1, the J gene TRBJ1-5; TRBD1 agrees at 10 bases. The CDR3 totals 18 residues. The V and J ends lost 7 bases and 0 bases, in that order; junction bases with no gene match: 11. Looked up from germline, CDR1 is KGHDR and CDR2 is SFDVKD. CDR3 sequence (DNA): TGTGCCACCAGGGACCCGGGACAGGGGAAGTGTAGCAATCAGCCCCAGCATTTT. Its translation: CATRDPGQGKCSNQPQHF.

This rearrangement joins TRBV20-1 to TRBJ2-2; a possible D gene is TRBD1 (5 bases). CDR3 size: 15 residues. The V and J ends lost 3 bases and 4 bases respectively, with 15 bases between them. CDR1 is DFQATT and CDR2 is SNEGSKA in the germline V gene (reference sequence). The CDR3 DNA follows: TGCAGTGCTAGTTTTCAGGGCTCGGGCACCGGGGAGCTGTTTTTT. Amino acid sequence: CSASFQGSGTGELFF.

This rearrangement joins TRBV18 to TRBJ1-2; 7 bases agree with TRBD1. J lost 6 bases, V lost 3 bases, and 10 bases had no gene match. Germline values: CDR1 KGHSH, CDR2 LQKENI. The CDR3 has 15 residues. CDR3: CASSPEKQGINGYTF. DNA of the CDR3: TGTGCCAGCTCACCCGAAAAACAGGGGATTAATGGCTACACCTTC.

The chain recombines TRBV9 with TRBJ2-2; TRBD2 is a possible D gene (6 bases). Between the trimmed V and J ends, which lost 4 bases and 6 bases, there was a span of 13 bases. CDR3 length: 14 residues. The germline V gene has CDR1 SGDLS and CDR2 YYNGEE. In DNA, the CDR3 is TGTGCCAGCAGCCGAAGGAGGGAAGCCGGGGAGCTGTTTTTT. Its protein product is CASSRRREAGELFF.

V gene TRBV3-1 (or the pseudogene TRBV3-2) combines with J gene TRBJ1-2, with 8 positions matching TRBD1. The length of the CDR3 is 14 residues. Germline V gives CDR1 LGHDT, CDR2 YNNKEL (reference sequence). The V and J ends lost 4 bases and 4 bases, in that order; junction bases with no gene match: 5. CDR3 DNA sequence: TGTGCCAGCAGCCCGGGGACAGGAGGCTATGGCTACACCTTC. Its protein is CASSPGTGGYGYTF.

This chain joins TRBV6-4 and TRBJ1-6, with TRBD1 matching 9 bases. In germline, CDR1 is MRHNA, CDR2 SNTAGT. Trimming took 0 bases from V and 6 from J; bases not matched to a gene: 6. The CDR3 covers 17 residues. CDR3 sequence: CASSDSKQGAANSPLHF. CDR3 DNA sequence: TGTGCCAGCAGTGACTCGAAACAGGGGGCGGCTAATTCACCCCTCCACTTT.

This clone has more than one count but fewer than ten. The DNA for the CDR3 is TGTGCCAGCATCCACTGTCGACTCACCAACCCCTACGAGCAGTACTTC. Protein: CASIHCRLTNPYEQYF. The chain employs TRBV11-3 and TRBJ2-7; D unclear. Between the trimmed V and J ends, which lost 7 bases and 2 bases, there was a span of 21 bases. CDR1 and CDR2 (germline): SGHNT, YENEEA. This CDR3 spans 16 amino acids.

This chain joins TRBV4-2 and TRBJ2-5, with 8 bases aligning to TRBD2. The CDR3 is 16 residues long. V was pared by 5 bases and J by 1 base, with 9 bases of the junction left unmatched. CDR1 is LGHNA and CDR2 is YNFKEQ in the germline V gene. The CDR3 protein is CASSNEGGRSQETQYF. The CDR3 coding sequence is TGTGCCAGCAGCAATGAGGGCGGGAGGTCCCAAGAGACCCAGTACTTC.

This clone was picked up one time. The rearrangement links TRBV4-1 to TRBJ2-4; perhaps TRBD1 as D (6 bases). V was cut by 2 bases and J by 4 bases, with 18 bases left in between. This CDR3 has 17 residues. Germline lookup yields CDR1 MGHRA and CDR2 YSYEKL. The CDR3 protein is CASSQPKDSPPKNIQYF. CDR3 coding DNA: TGCGCCAGCAGCCAACCAAAGGACAGCCCTCCAAAAAACATTCAGTACTTC.

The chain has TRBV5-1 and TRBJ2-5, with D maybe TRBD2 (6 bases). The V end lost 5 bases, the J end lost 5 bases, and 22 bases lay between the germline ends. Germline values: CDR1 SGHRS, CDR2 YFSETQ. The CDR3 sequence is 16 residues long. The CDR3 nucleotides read TGCGCCAGCAGTTCTCGACCGGCGGGGTCAAGGGAGACCCAGTACTTC. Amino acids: CASSSRPAGSRETQYF.

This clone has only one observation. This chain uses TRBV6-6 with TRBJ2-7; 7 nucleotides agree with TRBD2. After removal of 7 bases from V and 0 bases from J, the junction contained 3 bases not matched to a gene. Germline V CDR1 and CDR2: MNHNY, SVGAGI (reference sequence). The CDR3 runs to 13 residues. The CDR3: CASIPSGSYEQYF. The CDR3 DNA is TGTGCCAGCATTCCTAGCGGCTCCTACGAGCAGTACTTC.

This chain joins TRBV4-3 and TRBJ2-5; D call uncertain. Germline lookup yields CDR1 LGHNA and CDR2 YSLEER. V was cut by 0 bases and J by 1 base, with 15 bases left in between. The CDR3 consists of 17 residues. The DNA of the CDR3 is TGCGCCAGCAGCCAAGATCGCCAGATAAATATCCAAGAGACCCAGTACTTC. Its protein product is CASSQDRQINIQETQYF.

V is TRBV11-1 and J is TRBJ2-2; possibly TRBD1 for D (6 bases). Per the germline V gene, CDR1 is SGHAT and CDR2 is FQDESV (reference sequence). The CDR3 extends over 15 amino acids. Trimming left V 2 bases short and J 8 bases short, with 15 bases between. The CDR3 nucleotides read TGTGCCAGCAGCTTAACAGGGCTGAGTGGGGGGGAGCTGTTTTTT. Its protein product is CASSLTGLSGGELFF.

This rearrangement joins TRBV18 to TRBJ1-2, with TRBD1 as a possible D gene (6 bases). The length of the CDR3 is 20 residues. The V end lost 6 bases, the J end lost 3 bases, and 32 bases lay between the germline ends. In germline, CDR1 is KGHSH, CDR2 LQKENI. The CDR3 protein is CASSSPGGRQVGGLDYGYTF. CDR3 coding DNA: TGTGCCAGCTCTTCCCCCGGGGGGAGACAGGTAGGGGGTCTTGACTATGGCTACACCTTC.

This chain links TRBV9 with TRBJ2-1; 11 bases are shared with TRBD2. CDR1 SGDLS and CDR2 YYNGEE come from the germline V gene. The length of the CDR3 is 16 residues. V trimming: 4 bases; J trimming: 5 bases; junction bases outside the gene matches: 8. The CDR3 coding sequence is TGTGCCAGCAGCTCGGACAGACTAGCGGGGAACAATGAGCAGTTCTTC. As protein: CASSSDRLAGNNEQFF. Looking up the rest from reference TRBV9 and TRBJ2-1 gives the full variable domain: DSGVTQTPKHLITATGQRVTLRCSPRSGDLSVYWYQQSLDQGLQFLIQYYNGEERAKGNILERFSAQQFPDLHSELNLSSLELGDSALYFCASSSDRLAGNNEQFFGPGTRLTVL.

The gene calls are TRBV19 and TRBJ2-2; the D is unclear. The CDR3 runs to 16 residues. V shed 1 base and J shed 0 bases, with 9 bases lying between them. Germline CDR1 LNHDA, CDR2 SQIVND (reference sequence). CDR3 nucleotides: TGTGCCAGTAGTATAGGTAGAACGGCGAACACCGGGGAGCTGTTTTTT. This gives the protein CASSIGRTANTGELFF.

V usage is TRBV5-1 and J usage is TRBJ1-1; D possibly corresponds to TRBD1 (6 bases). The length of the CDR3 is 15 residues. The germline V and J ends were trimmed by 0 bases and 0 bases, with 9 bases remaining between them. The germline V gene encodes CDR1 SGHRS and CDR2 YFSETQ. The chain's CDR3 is CASSLGGTLNTEAFF. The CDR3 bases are TGCGCCAGCAGCTTGGGAGGGACACTGAACACTGAAGCTTTCTTT.

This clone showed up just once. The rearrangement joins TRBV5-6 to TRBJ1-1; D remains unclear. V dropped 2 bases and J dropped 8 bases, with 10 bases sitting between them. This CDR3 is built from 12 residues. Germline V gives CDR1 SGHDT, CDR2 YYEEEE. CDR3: CASSFDRAEAFF. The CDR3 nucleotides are TGTGCCAGCAGCTTCGATCGTGCGGAAGCTTTCTTT.

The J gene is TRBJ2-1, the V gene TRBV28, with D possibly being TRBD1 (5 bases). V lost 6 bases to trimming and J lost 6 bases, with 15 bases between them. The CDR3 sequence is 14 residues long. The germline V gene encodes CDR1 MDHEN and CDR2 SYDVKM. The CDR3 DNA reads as TGTGCCAGCAGGTTGGCAGGGTATCTCAATGAGCAGTTCTTC. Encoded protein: CASRLAGYLNEQFF.

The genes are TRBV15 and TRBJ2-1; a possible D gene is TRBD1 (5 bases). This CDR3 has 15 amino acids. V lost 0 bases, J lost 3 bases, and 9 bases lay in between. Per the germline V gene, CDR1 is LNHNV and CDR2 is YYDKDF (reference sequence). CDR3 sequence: CATSRDRGNYNEQFF. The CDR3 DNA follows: TGTGCCACCAGCAGAGATAGGGGCAACTACAATGAGCAGTTCTTC.

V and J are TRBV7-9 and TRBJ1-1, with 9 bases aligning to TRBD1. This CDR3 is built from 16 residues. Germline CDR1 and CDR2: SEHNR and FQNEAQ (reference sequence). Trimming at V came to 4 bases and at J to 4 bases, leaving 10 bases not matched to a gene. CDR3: CASSSGQGSVSTEAFF. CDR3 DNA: TGTGCCAGCAGCTCCGGACAGGGGAGCGTCTCCACTGAAGCTTTCTTT.

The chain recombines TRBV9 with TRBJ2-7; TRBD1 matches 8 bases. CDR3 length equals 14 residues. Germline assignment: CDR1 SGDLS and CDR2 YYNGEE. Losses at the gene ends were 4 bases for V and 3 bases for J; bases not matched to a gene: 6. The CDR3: CASSPTGGIYEQYF. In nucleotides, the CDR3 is TGTGCCAGCAGCCCCACAGGGGGAATCTACGAGCAGTACTTC.

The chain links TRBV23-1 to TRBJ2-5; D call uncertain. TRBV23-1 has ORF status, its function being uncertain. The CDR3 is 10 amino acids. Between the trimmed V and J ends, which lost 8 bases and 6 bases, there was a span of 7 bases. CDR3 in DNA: TGCGCCAGCGGCGGAAAGACCCAGTACTTC. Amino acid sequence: CASGGKTQYF.

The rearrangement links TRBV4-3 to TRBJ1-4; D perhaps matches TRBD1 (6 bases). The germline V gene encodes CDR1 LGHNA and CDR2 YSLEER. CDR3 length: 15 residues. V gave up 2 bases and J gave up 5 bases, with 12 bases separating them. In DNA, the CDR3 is TGCGCCAGCAGCCAATTGACAGGCCAGAATGAAAAACTGTTTTTT. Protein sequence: CASSQLTGQNEKLFF.

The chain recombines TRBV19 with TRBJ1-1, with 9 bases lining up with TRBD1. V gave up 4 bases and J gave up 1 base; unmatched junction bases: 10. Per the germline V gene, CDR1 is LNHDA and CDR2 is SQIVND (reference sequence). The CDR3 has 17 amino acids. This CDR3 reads CASSNRGLGGANTEAFF. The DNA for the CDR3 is TGTGCCAGTAGTAACAGGGGGCTGGGTGGTGCGAACACTGAAGCTTTCTTT.